Listed here are 15 T cell receptor beta chains from one sample, sequenced in a study of patients and donors after allogeneic stem cell transplantation (TCRdb year 2020). The library relied on RT-PCR. Sequencing was carried out with a NextSeq 550. TCRdb passed the public sequencing reads through fastp at Q25 and MiXCR, retaining productive beta sequences. Duplicate CDR3 protein sequences are folded into a single record with the most common DNA and genes. Across this sample there are about a million distinct CDR3 sequences, with roughly 18% seen only once. Of the sample, roughly 6.4% falls within the top ten clones. What was sequenced was blood, either unsorted or a sorted T cell fraction (not recorded which). The receptors stem from a human donor who was either an allogeneic HSCT recipient or a stem cell or donor lymphocyte infusion donor (not recorded which). It is not recorded whose cells these are; they may come from a transplant donor.

This clonotype was detected a few times. The genes are TRBV20-1 and TRBJ2-7, with 7 bases identical to TRBD1. Germline V gene data show CDR1 as DFQATT and CDR2 as SNEGSKA (reference sequence). V shed 3 bases and J 2 bases; nucleotides not matched to a gene: 7. The CDR3 is made up of 14 amino acids. The DNA for the CDR3 is TGCAGTGCTAGTGTGGGGACAGATCCCTACGAGCAGTACTTC. This translates into CSASVGTDPYEQYF.

This sequence joins TRBV6-2 or TRBV6-3 and TRBJ1-2, with 7 bases matching TRBD1. The ends lost 2 bases at V and 3 bases at J; junction bases unmatched: 12. The germline gives CDR1 MNHEY, CDR2 SVGEGT. The length of the CDR3 is 17 residues. This CDR3 reads CASSYRADRARDYGYTF. CDR3 bases: TGTGCCAGCAGTTACCGGGCTGACAGGGCCCGGGACTATGGCTACACCTTC.

Comment on this clonotype: A read error may explain this, as a much larger clone is one base away. The chain combines TRBV18 with TRBJ2-7; no reliable D call. From germline, CDR1 is KGHSH and CDR2 LQKENI. This CDR3 spans 13 amino acids. V dropped 0 bases and J dropped 2 bases, with 5 bases sitting between them. The CDR3 nucleotides read TGTGCCAGCTCACCACCGTCGCCCTACGAGCAGTACTTC. As protein: CASSPPSPYEQYF.

This clonotype was found a few times. The rearrangement joins TRBV5-1 to TRBJ2-5; D assignment may be TRBD1 or TRBD2 (5 bases each). This CDR3 contains 15 residues. V was trimmed by 0 bases and J by 5 bases, leaving 14 bases between them. Germline values: CDR1 SGHRS, CDR2 YFSETQ. The chain's CDR3 is CASSLGLSGTETQYF. As DNA, the CDR3 is TGCGCCAGCAGCTTGGGGCTGTCCGGGACGGAGACCCAGTACTTC.

The rearrangement links TRBV12-3 or TRBV12-4 to TRBJ1-4; D gene ambiguous. V was pared by 6 bases and J by 7 bases, with 12 bases between. The length of the CDR3 is 13 residues. The DNA for the CDR3 is TGTGCCAGCAGCCCCGGACCCCTTGAAAAACTGTTTTTT. Translated, it gives CASSPGPLEKLFF.

The CDR3 bases are TGTGCCACCAGTGATCAAACTAGCGGGGCCGGAGATACGCAGTATTTT. Its protein is CATSDQTSGAGDTQYF. This chain uses TRBV24-1 with TRBJ2-3; 10 bases align to TRBD2. The germline gives CDR1 KGHDR, CDR2 SFDVKD. This CDR3 spans 16 amino acids. With V trimmed by 3 bases and J by 5 bases, 7 bases remained unmatched.

This clonotype occurred a few times. V is TRBV29-1 and J is TRBJ2-7; TRBD1 might be the D (7 bases). V shed 4 bases and J shed 2 bases, with 15 bases lying between them. The CDR3 is 14 amino acids. Germline assignment: CDR1 SQVTM and CDR2 ANQGSEA. The CDR3 DNA is TGCAGCGTTGCTCCAGGGGGGATCCCCTACGAGCAGTACTTC. Encoded protein: CSVAPGGIPYEQYF.

This chain uses TRBV20-1 with TRBJ1-1, with 10 bases lining up with TRBD1. The trim removed 6 bases at V and 4 bases at J, leaving 14 bases unmatched. From germline, CDR1 is DFQATT and CDR2 SNEGSKA (reference sequence). The length of the CDR3 is 16 residues. CDR3 protein: CSASRQGARSGTEAFF. The CDR3 nucleotides read TGCAGTGCGAGCAGACAGGGGGCGAGGAGTGGCACTGAAGCTTTCTTT.

Ten or more counts support this clonotype. The chain recombines TRBV12-3 or TRBV12-4 with TRBJ2-3, with D possibly matching TRBD2 (6 bases). CDR3 length equals 16 residues. The V and J ends lost 2 bases and 3 bases respectively, with 15 bases between them. The CDR3 spells CASSLTGGGITDTQYF. The CDR3 DNA follows: TGTGCCAGCAGTTTAACAGGTGGCGGGATAACAGATACGCAGTATTTT.

There are a few counts of this clonotype. This chain uses TRBV6-1 with TRBJ1-1, with 10 bases identical to TRBD1. The CDR3 has 15 amino acids. V was clipped by 6 bases and J by 5 bases; unmatched bases: 9. The germline V gene has CDR1 MNHNS and CDR2 SASEGT. CDR3 protein: CASRTPGQGRTEAFF. CDR3 sequence (DNA): TGTGCCAGCAGGACGCCGGGACAGGGGAGGACTGAAGCTTTCTTT.

The chain recombines TRBV9 with TRBJ2-1; 11 bases map to TRBD2. Germline CDR1 SGDLS, CDR2 YYNGEE. V dropped 5 bases and J dropped 7; count of bases not matched to a gene: 5. This CDR3 is built from 14 residues. CDR3 loop: CASSTSGSNNEQFF. The DNA of the CDR3 is TGTGCCAGCAGTACTAGCGGGAGCAATAATGAGCAGTTCTTC.

The CDR3 spells CASRLIAGPTGELFF. The CDR3 DNA reads TGTGCCAGCCGCCTAATAGCGGGGCCCACCGGGGAGCTGTTTTTT. The chain couples TRBV7-2 to TRBJ2-2; 8 bases line up with TRBD2. The CDR3 has 15 amino acids. Germline-derived CDR1 and CDR2 are SGHTA and FQGNSA. V gave up 8 bases and J gave up 4 bases; unmatched junction bases: 9.

This chain uses TRBV6-1 with TRBJ2-7; a weak D match, TRBD2 (6 bases). With 6 bases removed from V and 5 bases from J, the gap between germline ends came to 17 bases. In germline, CDR1 is MNHNS, CDR2 SASEGT. CDR3 size: 14 residues. The CDR3 DNA sequence: TGTGCCAGCAGACCGGGACTTCTTAGGGACGAGCAGTACTTC. It is translated as CASRPGLLRDEQYF.

This clonotype was observed a handful of times. One end of the junction is discordant with germline, which a read error may explain. The chain carries TRBV7-7 and TRBJ2-3; 12 bases map to TRBD2. This CDR3 region has 19 residues. CDR1 and CDR2 (germline): SSHAT, FNYEAQ (reference sequence). CDR3: CASSFTSGGSLGSTDTQYF. CDR3 coding DNA: TGTGCTAGCAGTTTTACTAGCGGGGGGTCTCTAGGAAGCACAGATACGCAGTATTTT.

The chain couples TRBV5-1 to TRBJ2-7; no clear D. V lost 0 bases and J 6 bases, leaving 10 bases between the germline ends. The CDR3 extends over 13 amino acids. The germline gives CDR1 SGHRS, CDR2 YFSETQ. CDR3 residues: CASSLERGSEQYF. The CDR3 coding sequence is TGCGCCAGCAGCTTGGAGAGAGGTAGCGAGCAGTACTTC.